Listed here are 25 T cell receptor beta chains from one sample, sequenced in a study of T-cell memory formation after mild COVID-19. TCRdb processed the 5' RACE reads anew with MiXCR; each CDR3 protein has one entry. This table holds more than 200,000 distinct CDR3 sequences, over 15% found once. Sequencing input: PBMCs or a T cell subset sorted from them (not recorded which). These receptors were taken from a man younger than 35 who had mild COVID-19 (a few samples of this study predate the infection). Cell type and time point are not known.

In its sample, this clonotype was seen many times. The chain employs TRBV4-1 and TRBJ2-3; D is unclear. The V end lost 1 base, the J end lost 0 bases, and 8 bases lay between the germline ends. The CDR3 length is 15 residues. Germline assignment: CDR1 MGHRA and CDR2 YSYEKL. DNA of the CDR3: TGCGCCAGCAGCCAAGTTTATACTAGCACAGATACGCAGTATTTT. Residues: CASSQVYTSTDTQYF.

This chain uses TRBV7-2 with TRBJ2-3; weak D call: TRBD2 (6 bases). The CDR3 runs to 16 residues. V lost 5 bases and J 2 bases, leaving 17 bases between the germline ends. Germline V gene sequence: CDR1 SGHTA, CDR2 FQGNSA. The CDR3 nucleotides are TGTGCCAGCAGCCCGCCTGGAGGGGCTCCCACAGATACGCAGTATTTT. Its translation: CASSPPGGAPTDTQYF.

This clonotype was detected only a few times. The CDR3 reads CASSGGTGDEQFF. The DNA for the CDR3 is TGTGCCAGCAGCGGTGGGACAGGCGATGAGCAGTTCTTC. The rearrangement links TRBV7-8 to TRBJ2-1, with 8 bases lining up with TRBD1. V shed 5 bases, J shed 8 bases, and the junction held 5 bases outside the gene matches. The CDR3 length is 13 residues. CDR1 SGHVS and CDR2 FQNEAQ come from the germline V gene.

This clonotype was found a few times. The chain employs TRBV3-1 and TRBJ1-6; possible D gene TRBD1, 6 bases. The V end lost 4 bases, the J end lost 4 bases, and 11 bases lay between the germline ends. The CDR3 is made up of 15 amino acids. Germline V gene data show CDR1 as LGHDT and CDR2 as YNNKEL (reference sequence). DNA of the CDR3: TGTGCCAGCAGCCGAGGGGGACGGTATAATTCACCCCTCCACTTT. It specifies CASSRGGRYNSPLHF.

This clonotype turned up a few times. The rearrangement joins TRBV6-5 to TRBJ2-5; D gene ambiguous. The CDR3 consists of 11 residues. Germline V gene lookup returns CDR1 MNHEY and CDR2 SVGAGI. Trimming stripped 5 bases from V and 7 bases from J, with 8 bases between. The CDR3 sequence is CASSKEGTQYF. The CDR3 bases are TGTGCCAGCAGTAAGGAAGGGACCCAGTACTTC.

This clonotype has a handful of counts. The rearrangement uses TRBV12-3 or TRBV12-4 and TRBJ1-4; possible D gene TRBD1, 6 bases. The CDR3 has 13 residues. The V end was cut by 6 bases, the J end by 8 bases, with 13 bases between. The CDR3 nucleotides read TGTGCCAGCAGATTACAGGGAGGAGAAAAACTGTTTTTT. This gives the protein CASRLQGGEKLFF.

This chain links TRBV7-3 with TRBJ2-5, with TRBD1 matching 8 bases. The CDR3 sequence is 16 residues long. Germline trimming cut 2 bases from V and 4 bases from J; bases unmatched to any gene: 9. Germline CDR1 reads SGHTA; CDR2 reads FQGTGA. CDR3 coding DNA: TGTGCCAGCAGCTTAGGGTACAGGGGGAGAGGAGAGACCCAGTACTTC. Translating gives CASSLGYRGRGETQYF.

The chain links TRBV7-2 to TRBJ1-1; D not resolved. There are 13 residues in the CDR3. Between the trimmed V and J ends, which lost 8 bases and 1 base, there was a span of 11 bases. Germline V lookup: CDR1 SGHTA, CDR2 FQGNSA. The CDR3 DNA reads TGTGCCAGCGAAGTCACTCCGAACACTGAAGCTTTCTTT. Protein product: CASEVTPNTEAFF.

The V and J genes are TRBV7-2 and TRBJ2-1, with 9 bases that match TRBD1. Germline CDR1 reads SGHTA; CDR2 reads FQGNSA. V dropped 0 bases and J dropped 15; count of bases not matched to a gene: 3. The CDR3 sequence is 12 residues long. The CDR3 loop is CASSLAEDRGFF. The CDR3 DNA reads as TGTGCCAGCAGCTTAGCCGAGGACAGGGGGTTCTTC.

This clonotype was seen repeatedly, ten times or more. The chain uses TRBV4-3 and TRBJ2-7, with a possible D match to TRBD2 (6 bases). Trimming shortened V by 6 bases and J by 0 bases, and 18 bases separated the two germline ends. The V gene's germline CDR1 is LGHNA and CDR2 YSLEER. This CDR3 has 16 amino acids. Here the CDR3 reads CASSPQEGLGSYEQYF. CDR3 coding DNA: TGCGCCAGCAGTCCCCAAGAGGGACTTGGCTCCTACGAGCAGTACTTC.

The CDR3 sequence is CASGQGSADTQYF. CDR3 nucleotide sequence: TGCGCCAGCGGACAGGGGTCGGCAGATACGCAGTATTTT. The chain uses TRBV5-1 and TRBJ2-3, with TRBD1 identical over 9 bases. V shed 7 bases and J 4 bases; nucleotides not matched to a gene: 4. The CDR3 has 13 residues. Per germline, CDR1 SGHRS and CDR2 YFSETQ.

J is TRBJ1-1 and V is TRBV24-1; D is perhaps TRBD1 (5 bases). CDR1 KGHDR and CDR2 SFDVKD come from the germline V gene. CDR3 length equals 13 residues. V dropped 5 bases and J dropped 4 bases, with 10 bases sitting between them. CDR3 coding DNA: TGTGCCACCAGTGCCCTTGGGGGCACTGAAGCTTTCTTT. As protein: CATSALGGTEAFF.

This clonotype was observed a few times. V is TRBV7-6 and J is TRBJ1-3, with D hard to call. This CDR3 contains 14 residues. Trimming shortened V by 1 base and J by 4 bases, and 8 bases separated the two germline ends. In germline, CDR1 is SGHVS, CDR2 FNYEAQ. The CDR3 here is CASSLETRGNTIYF. The CDR3 bases are TGTGCCAGCAGCTTAGAGACTAGAGGAAACACCATATATTTT.

The chain uses TRBV9 and TRBJ1-3; D ambiguous. The CDR3 is 15 amino acids. In germline, CDR1 is SGDLS, CDR2 YYNGEE. The V end lost 3 bases, the J end lost 0 bases, and 10 bases lay between the germline ends. DNA for the CDR3: TGTGCCAGCAGCGAGGACGCTCACTCTGGAAACACCATATATTTT. Protein sequence: CASSEDAHSGNTIYF.

This clonotype was counted only a few times. V usage is TRBV12-3 or TRBV12-4 and J usage is TRBJ1-6, with 7 bases lining up with TRBD1. The V and J ends lost 3 bases and 4 bases, in that order; junction bases with no gene match: 3. This CDR3 comprises 15 residues. CDR3 region: CASSLGQQYNSPLHF. As DNA, the CDR3 is TGTGCCAGCAGTTTGGGACAGCAATATAATTCACCCCTCCACTTT.

This clonotype was seen a handful of times. This sequence joins TRBV7-3 and TRBJ2-7; D is possibly TRBD2 (8 bases). V was shortened by 5 bases and J by 3 bases, with 17 bases between the two germline ends. The CDR3 extends over 15 amino acids. Germline V gene lookup returns CDR1 SGHTA and CDR2 FQGTGA. Here the CDR3 reads CASSRSGGQNYEQYF. CDR3 nucleotides: TGTGCCAGCAGCCGCAGCGGGGGACAGAACTACGAGCAGTACTTC.

This clonotype was counted only a few times. The chain is built from TRBV6-2 or TRBV6-3 and TRBJ2-5, with D perhaps TRBD2 (6 bases). From germline, CDR1 is MNHEY and CDR2 SVGEGT. The CDR3 contains 14 residues. Trimming removed 4 bases from V and 5 bases from J, with 14 bases in between. The CDR3 region is CASSWGGVLETQYF. For the CDR3, the DNA is TGTGCCAGCAGTTGGGGCGGGGTCTTGGAGACCCAGTACTTC.

V and J are TRBV2 and TRBJ2-7, with 8 nucleotides matching TRBD2. J lost 4 bases, V lost 6 bases, and 14 bases had no gene match. This CDR3 spans 16 amino acids. CDR1 is SNHLY, CDR2 FYNNEI, per germline. In DNA form, the CDR3 reads TGTGCCAGCAGCCGGGGCTCCAGCGGGGGATTGTACGAGCAGTACTTC. Encoded protein: CASSRGSSGGLYEQYF.

The sample holds a few counts of this clonotype. V is TRBV10-3 and J is TRBJ2-5; 9 bases agree with TRBD1. The CDR3 runs 13 residues. Losses at the gene ends were 4 bases for V and 4 bases for J; bases not matched to a gene: 1. Germline lookup yields CDR1 ENHRY and CDR2 SYGVKD. The CDR3 sequence: CAISGQGGETQYF. The DNA of the CDR3 is TGTGCCATCAGTGGACAGGGGGGAGAGACCCAGTACTTC.

The chain has TRBV6-5 and TRBJ1-2; 9 nucleotides align to TRBD1. The CDR3 contains 16 residues. Trimming took 6 bases from V and 13 from J; bases not matched to a gene: 21. The germline V gene encodes CDR1 MNHEY and CDR2 SVGAGI. The CDR3 DNA reads as TGTGCCAGCAGAGAAGTTTTGGGTGGGGACAGGGTTCTCGGCACCTTC. It codes for CASREVLGGDRVLGTF.

This clonotype was seen a handful of times. The CDR3 protein is CASRRGWDTGELFF. CDR3 coding DNA: TGTGCCAGCCGACGGGGATGGGACACCGGGGAGCTGTTTTTT. The rearrangement joins TRBV6-5 to TRBJ2-2, with D maybe TRBD2 (5 bases). CDR1 is MNHEY and CDR2 is SVGAGI in the germline V gene. CDR3 length: 14 amino acids. The germline V and J ends were trimmed by 8 bases and 3 bases, with 13 bases remaining between them.

There are a few counts of this clonotype. V is TRBV25-1 and J is TRBJ1-1; D possibly corresponds to TRBD1 (6 bases). Trimming removed 4 bases from V and 6 bases from J, with 15 bases in between. This CDR3 has 14 residues. Per germline, CDR1 MGHDK and CDR2 SYGVNS. As DNA, the CDR3 is TGTGCCAGCAGTGCCGAAACCAGGGGAGCTGAAGCTTTCTTT. This translates into CASSAETRGAEAFF.

This clonotype was seen a few times. The chain has TRBV5-1 and TRBJ2-1; TRBD2 agrees at 7 bases. Germline-derived CDR1 and CDR2 are SGHRS and YFSETQ. There are 13 residues in the CDR3. Losses at the gene ends were 5 bases for V and 10 bases for J; bases not matched to a gene: 9. The CDR3 coding sequence is TGCGCCAGCAGTGGTCTAGCGGATGGAGAGCAGTTCTTC. This codes for CASSGLADGEQFF.

There are many counts of this clonotype. The V gene is TRBV6-6, the J gene TRBJ2-1; 11 positions agree with TRBD2. V shed 4 bases and J 7 bases; nucleotides not matched to a gene: 12. The CDR3 totals 17 residues. Germline V lookup: CDR1 MNHNY, CDR2 SVGAGI (reference sequence). This chain's CDR3 is CASSSPPTSGALNEQFF. In nucleotides, the CDR3 is TGTGCCAGCAGTTCCCCTCCGACTAGCGGGGCCCTTAATGAGCAGTTCTTC.

The chain has TRBV3-1 and TRBJ1-5; D call uncertain. From germline, CDR1 is LGHDT and CDR2 YNNKEL (reference sequence). This CDR3 comprises 15 residues. Trimming stripped 0 bases from V and 5 bases from J, with 11 bases between. CDR3 nucleotides: TGTGCCAGCAGCCAAGATAGGGCGGCAGATCAGCCCCAGCATTTT. Protein: CASSQDRAADQPQHF.